What follows describes a single T cell receptor (beta chain). Its antigen is unidentified. The junction differs from germline at one of its ends, possibly a read error. The source of the sample is a study of regulatory T cells in long-lasting Graves disease. Construction of TCR beta libraries relied on iRepertoire HTBI primers and on Arm-PCR targeting CDR3 regions. TCRdb called the multiplex PCR reads again in MiXCR, with one record for every CDR3 protein. The sample consists of hundreds of thousands of distinct CDR3 sequences, 30% of them appearing once. Regarding the study as a whole: Segments TRBV28, TRBJ1-2 and TRBJ2-5 showed preferential usage in persistent disease.

This CDR3 region has 15 residues. Germline CDR1 and CDR2: SNHLY and FYNNEI. Time point noted: persistent/refractory GD, antithyroid drugs over 5 years with positive TRAb. Preparation of the TCR library used RNA extracted from PBMCs. The patients were enrolled through endocrinology in Xi'an, China. Specimen: peripheral blood mononuclear cells (PBMCs), collected when the disease was refractory, from a patient treated with antithyroid drugs. The TCR was taken from a female donor with Graves disease. V and J are TRBV2 and TRBJ1-4, with 10 bases lining up with TRBD1. CDR3 amino acids: CASSHWGTGDEKLFF. The CDR3 bases are TGTGCCAGCAGCCACTGGGGGACAGGGGACGAAAAACTATTTTTT.